This T cell receptor beta chain was sequenced in a study of vaccination and CD4 T cells after COVID-19. Across the whole study: Everyone enrolled got two doses of BNT162b2 or mRNA-1273 vaccine.

An Oncomine TCR Beta short-read assay was used to sequence the DNA from cultured CD4+ T cells. Using its own MiXCR run on the PCR reads, TCRdb lists one record per CDR3 protein. The table includes more than 20,000 distinct CDR3 sequences, roughly 50% detected once. Treatment indicated: approximately 11-day PBMC culture with coronavirus spike peptide pools or control peptides (ViraFEST assay). Comment on this clonotype: Its matching antigen is unknown.

V was shortened by 6 bases and J by 6 bases, with 27 bases between the two germline ends. CDR3 length: 18 residues. Specimen: CD4+ T cells from blood, cultured in vitro, collected before SARS-CoV-2 vaccination. The gene calls are TRBV12-3 or TRBV12-4 and TRBJ1-5; possible D gene TRBD1, 5 bases. This TCR came from a human donor who received a COVID-19 vaccine. The CDR3 bases are TGTGCCAGCAGCTCGGGTAGGGTTGGTTTGGGTGGGACTCAGCCCCAGCATTTT. As protein: CASSSGRVGLGGTQPQHF.